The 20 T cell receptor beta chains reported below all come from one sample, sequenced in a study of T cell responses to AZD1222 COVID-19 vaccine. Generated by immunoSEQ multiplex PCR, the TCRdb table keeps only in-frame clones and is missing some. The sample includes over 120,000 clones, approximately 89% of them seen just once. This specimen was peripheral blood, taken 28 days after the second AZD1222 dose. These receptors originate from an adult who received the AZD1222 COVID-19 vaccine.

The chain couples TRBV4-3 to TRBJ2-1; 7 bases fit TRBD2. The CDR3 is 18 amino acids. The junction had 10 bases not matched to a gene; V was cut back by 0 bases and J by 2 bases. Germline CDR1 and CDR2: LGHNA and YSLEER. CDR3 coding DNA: TGCGCCAGCAGCCAAGATCTTAGGGGCGGGAGACCCTACAATGAGCAGTTCTTC. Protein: CASSQDLRGGRPYNEQFF.

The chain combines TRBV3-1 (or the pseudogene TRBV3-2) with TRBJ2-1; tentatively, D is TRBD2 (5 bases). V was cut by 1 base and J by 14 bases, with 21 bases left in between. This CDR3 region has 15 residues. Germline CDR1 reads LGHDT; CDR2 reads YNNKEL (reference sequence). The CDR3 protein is CASSQGRLPLDSEFF. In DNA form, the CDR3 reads TGTGCCAGCAGCCAAGGGAGGCTCCCCTTGGATTCAGAGTTCTTC.

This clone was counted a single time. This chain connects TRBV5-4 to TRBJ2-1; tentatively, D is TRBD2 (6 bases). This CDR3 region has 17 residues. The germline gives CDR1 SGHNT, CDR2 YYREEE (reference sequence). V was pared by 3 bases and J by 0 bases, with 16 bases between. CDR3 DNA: TGTGCCAGCAGCTCTTTGCTAGCGCGGGGCTCCTACAATGAGCAGTTCTTC. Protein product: CASSSLLARGSYNEQFF.

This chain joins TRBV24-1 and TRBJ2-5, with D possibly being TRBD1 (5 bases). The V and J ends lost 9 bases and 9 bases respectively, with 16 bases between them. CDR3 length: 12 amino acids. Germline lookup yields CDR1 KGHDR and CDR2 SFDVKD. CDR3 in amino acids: CATEDWGGSQYF. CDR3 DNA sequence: TGTGCCACCGAAGACTGGGGCGGCTCCCAGTACTTC.

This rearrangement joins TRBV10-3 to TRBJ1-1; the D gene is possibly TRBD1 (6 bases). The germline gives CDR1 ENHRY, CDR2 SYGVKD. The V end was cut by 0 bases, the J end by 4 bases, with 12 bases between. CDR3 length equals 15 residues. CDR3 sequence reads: CAISESGGTGTEAFF. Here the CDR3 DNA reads TGTGCCATCAGTGAGTCAGGGGGGACCGGCACTGAAGCTTTCTTT.

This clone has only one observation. This CDR3 reads CASSTTWGGEAFF. As DNA, the CDR3 is TGTGCCAGCAGTACGACGTGGGGCGGCGAAGCTTTCTTT. This sequence joins TRBV12-3 or TRBV12-4 and TRBJ1-1; D is perhaps TRBD1 (5 bases). Trimming stripped 5 bases from V and 8 bases from J, with 15 bases between. This CDR3 has 13 residues.

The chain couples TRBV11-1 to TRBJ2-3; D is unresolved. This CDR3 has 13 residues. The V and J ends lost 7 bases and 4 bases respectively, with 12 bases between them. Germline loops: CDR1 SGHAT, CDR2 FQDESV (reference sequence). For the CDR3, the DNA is TGTGCCAGCAACGTGGCAGGAGCAGATACGCAGTATTTT. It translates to CASNVAGADTQYF.

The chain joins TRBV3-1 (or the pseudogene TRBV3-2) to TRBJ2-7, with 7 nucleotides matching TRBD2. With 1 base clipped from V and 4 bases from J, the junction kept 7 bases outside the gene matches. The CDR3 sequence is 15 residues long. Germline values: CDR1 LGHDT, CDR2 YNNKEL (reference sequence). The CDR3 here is CASSQGDYEGYEQYF. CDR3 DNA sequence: TGTGCCAGCAGCCAAGGGGACTACGAGGGGTACGAGCAGTACTTC.

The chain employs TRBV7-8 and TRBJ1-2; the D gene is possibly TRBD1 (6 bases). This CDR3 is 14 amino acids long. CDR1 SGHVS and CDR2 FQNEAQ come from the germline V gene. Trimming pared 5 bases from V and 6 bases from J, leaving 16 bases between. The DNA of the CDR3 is TGTGCCAGCAGCCCCTACAGGGAAGCCGATGGCTACACCTTC. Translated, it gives CASSPYREADGYTF.

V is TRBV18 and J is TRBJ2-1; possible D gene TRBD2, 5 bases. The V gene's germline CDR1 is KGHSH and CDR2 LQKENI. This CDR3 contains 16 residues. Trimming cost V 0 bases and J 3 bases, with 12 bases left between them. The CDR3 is CASSPPLAEYYNEQFF. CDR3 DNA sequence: TGTGCCAGCTCACCACCTCTAGCCGAATACTACAATGAGCAGTTCTTC. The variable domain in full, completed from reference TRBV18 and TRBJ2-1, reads NAGVMQNPRHLVRRRGQEARLRCSPMKGHSHVYWYRQLPEEGLKFMVYLQKENIIDESGMPKERFSAEFPKEGPSILRIQQVVRGDSAAYFCASSPPLAEYYNEQFFGPGTRLTVL.

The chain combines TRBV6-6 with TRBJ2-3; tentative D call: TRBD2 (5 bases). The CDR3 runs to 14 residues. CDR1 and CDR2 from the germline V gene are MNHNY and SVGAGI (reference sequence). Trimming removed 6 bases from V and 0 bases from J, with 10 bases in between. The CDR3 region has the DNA TGTGCCAGCAGAGAGGGTTTCAGCACAGATACGCAGTATTTT. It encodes CASREGFSTDTQYF.

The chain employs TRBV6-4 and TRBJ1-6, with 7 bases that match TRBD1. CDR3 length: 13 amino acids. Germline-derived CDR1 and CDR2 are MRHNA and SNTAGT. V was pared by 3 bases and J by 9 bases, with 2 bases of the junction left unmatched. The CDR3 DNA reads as TGTGCCAGCAGTGAGGACAGGTCTTCACCCCTCCACTTT. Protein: CASSEDRSSPLHF.

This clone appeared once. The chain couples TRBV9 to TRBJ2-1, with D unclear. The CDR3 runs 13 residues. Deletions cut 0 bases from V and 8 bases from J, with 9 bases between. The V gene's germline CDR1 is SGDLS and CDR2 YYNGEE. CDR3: CASSVGVGDEQFF. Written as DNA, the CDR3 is TGTGCCAGCAGCGTAGGGGTTGGGGATGAGCAGTTCTTC.

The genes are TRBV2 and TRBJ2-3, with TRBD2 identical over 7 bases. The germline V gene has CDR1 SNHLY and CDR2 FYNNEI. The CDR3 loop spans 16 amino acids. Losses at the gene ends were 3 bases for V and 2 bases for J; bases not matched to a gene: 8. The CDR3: CASSDGSSGATDTQYF. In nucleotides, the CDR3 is TGTGCCAGCAGTGACGGGTCTAGCGGAGCCACAGATACGCAGTATTTT.

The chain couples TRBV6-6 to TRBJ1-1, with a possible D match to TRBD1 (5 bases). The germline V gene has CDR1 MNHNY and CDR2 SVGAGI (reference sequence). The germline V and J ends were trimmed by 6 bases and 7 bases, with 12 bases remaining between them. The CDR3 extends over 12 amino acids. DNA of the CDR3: TGTGCCAGCAGCCTAGGGACGGATGAAGCTTTCTTT. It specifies CASSLGTDEAFF.

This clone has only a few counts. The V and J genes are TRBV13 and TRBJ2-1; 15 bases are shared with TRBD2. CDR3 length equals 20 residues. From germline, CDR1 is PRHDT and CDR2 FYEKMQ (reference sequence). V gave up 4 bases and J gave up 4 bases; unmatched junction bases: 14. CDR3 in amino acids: CASSSSPGLAGGPSYNEQFF. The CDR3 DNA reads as TGTGCCAGCAGCTCTTCGCCCGGACTAGCGGGAGGGCCTTCTTACAATGAGCAGTTCTTC.

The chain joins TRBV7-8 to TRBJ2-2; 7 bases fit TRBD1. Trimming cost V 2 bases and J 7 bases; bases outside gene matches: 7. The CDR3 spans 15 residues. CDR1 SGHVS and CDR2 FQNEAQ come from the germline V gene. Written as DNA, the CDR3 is TGTGCCAGCAGCTTAAACAGGGGATGGGGCGGGGAGCTGTTTTTT. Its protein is CASSLNRGWGGELFF.

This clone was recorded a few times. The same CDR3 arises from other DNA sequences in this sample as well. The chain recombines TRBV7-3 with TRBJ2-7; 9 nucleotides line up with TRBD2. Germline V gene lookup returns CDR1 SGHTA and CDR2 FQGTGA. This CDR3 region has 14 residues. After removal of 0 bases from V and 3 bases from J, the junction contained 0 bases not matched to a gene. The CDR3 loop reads CASSLTSGSYEQYF. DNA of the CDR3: TGTGCCAGCAGCTTAACTAGCGGGAGCTACGAGCAGTACTTC.

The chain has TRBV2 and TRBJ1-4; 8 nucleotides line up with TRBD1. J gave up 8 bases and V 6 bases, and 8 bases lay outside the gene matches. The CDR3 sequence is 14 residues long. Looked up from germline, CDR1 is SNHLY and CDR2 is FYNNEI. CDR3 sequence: CASSPGQAGEKLFF. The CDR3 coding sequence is TGTGCCAGCAGCCCGGGACAGGCTGGCGAAAAACTGTTTTTT.

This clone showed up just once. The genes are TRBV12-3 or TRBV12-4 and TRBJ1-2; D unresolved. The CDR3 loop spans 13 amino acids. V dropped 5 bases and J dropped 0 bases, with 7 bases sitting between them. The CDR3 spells CASSDVSNYGYTF. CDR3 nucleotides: TGTGCCAGCAGTGACGTTTCTAACTATGGCTACACCTTC.